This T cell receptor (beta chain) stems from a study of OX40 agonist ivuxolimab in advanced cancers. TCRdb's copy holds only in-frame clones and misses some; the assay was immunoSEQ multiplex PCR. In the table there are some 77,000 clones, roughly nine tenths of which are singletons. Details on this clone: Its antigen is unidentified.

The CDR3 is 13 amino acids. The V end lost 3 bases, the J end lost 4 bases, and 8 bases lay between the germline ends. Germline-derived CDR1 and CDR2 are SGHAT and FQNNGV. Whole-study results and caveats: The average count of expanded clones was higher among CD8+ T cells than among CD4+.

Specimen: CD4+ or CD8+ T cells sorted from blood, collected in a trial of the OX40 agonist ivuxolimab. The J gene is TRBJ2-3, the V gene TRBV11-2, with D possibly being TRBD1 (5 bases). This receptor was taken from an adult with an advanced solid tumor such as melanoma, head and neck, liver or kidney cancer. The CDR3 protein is CASSFIRADTQYF. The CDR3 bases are TGTGCCAGCAGCTTCATCAGGGCAGATACGCAGTATTTT.